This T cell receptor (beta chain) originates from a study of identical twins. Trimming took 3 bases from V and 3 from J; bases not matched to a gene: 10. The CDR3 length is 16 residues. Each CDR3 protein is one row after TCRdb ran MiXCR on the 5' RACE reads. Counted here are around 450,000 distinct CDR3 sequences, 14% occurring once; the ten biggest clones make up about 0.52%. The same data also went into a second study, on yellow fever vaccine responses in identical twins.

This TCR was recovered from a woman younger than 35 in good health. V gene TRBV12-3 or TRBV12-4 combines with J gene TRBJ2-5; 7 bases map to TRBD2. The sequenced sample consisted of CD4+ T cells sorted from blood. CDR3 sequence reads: CASSFLAGAIEETQYF. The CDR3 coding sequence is TGTGCCAGCAGTTTCCTTGCGGGAGCGATCGAAGAGACCCAGTACTTC.